The rows below give T cell receptor beta chains drawn from one sample of a study of OX40 agonist ivuxolimab in advanced cancers. Produced via immunoSEQ multiplex PCR; TCRdb's table is partial and in-frame only. The top ten hold 58% of the sample, which has tens of thousands of clones, 80% to 95% seen once. The specimen comprised CD4+ or CD8+ T cells sorted from blood, sampled in a trial of the OX40 agonist ivuxolimab. The receptors stem from an adult with an advanced solid tumor such as melanoma, head and neck, liver or kidney cancer. Both conserved end residues are part of each CDR3. D genes are given only for firm matches. Rows may omit the clone size; those that give it use once, few, many or a size class.

DNA: TGTGCCAGCAGCTTAGATGACCTGGGACCGAATAATGAAAAACTGTTTTTT; CDR3: CASSLDDLGPNNEKLFF; J: TRBJ1-4; V: TRBV11-3; D: -; size: -; length: 17
DNA: TGTGCCAGCAGTCCAGAAGGGGACAGCCTTTATGGCTACACCTTC; CDR3: CASSPEGDSLYGYTF; J: TRBJ1-2; V: TRBV27; D: TRBD1; size: -; length: 15
DNA: TGTGCCAGCAGCTTGGTCAGGGGAGACACTGAAGCTTTCTTT; CDR3: CASSLVRGDTEAFF; J: TRBJ1-1; V: TRBV5-6; D: -; size: -; length: 14
DNA: TGTGCCAGCAGCTTACCACCCGCAGGGGACAGCTATGGCTACACCTTC; CDR3: CASSLPPAGDSYGYTF; J: TRBJ1-2; V: TRBV11-2; D: TRBD1; size: -; length: 16
DNA: TGTGCCAGCAGTACCCGGGACGGTTATCAGCCCCAGCATTTT; CDR3: CASSTRDGYQPQHF; J: TRBJ1-5; V: TRBV27; D: -; size: -; length: 14
DNA: TGCGCCAGCAGGGGACAGGGGGCCGTTAATGAAAAACTGTTTTTT; CDR3: CASRGQGAVNEKLFF; J: TRBJ1-4; V: TRBV5-1; D: TRBD1; size: -; length: 15
DNA: TGTGCCACCAGCAGGACAGGGGCGGATGGCTACACCTTC; CDR3: CATSRTGADGYTF; J: TRBJ1-2; V: TRBV15; D: TRBD1; size: once; length: 13
DNA: TGTGCCAGCAGGGAATCGGCTAATGAAAAACTGTTTTTT; CDR3: CASRESANEKLFF; J: TRBJ1-4; V: TRBV2; D: -; size: -; length: 13
DNA: TGCAGCGTTGCCGGGACGCAATCCTACGAGCAGTACTTC; CDR3: CSVAGTQSYEQYF; J: TRBJ2-7; V: TRBV29-1; D: -; size: -; length: 13
DNA: TGTGCCAGCAGTGAGTTAGGGTCTAACACTGAAGCTTTCTTT; CDR3: CASSELGSNTEAFF; J: TRBJ1-1; V: TRBV6-1; D: -; size: -; length: 14
DNA: TGTGCCAGCAGTTTGGGGGTTGGGGATACGCAGTATTTT; CDR3: CASSLGVGDTQYF; J: TRBJ2-3; V: TRBV7-8; D: -; size: -; length: 13
DNA: TGTGCCAGCAAACCTGGGCAGGGGGCTTTCGAGCAGTACTTC; CDR3: CASKPGQGAFEQYF; J: TRBJ2-7; V: TRBV27; D: TRBD1; size: medium-sized; length: 14
DNA: TGTGCCAGCTCTCCCCTGGGGCTTAACACTGAAGCTTTCTTT; CDR3: CASSPLGLNTEAFF; J: TRBJ1-1; V: TRBV6-1; D: -; size: -; length: 14
DNA: TGCGCCAGCAGCCAAGTTGGGCAGGGGACCTACGAGCAGTACTTC; CDR3: CASSQVGQGTYEQYF; J: TRBJ2-7; V: TRBV4-1; D: -; size: -; length: 15
DNA: TGCGCCAGCAGCTTCGAGGGGGGGCGCTACGAGCAGTACTTC; CDR3: CASSFEGGRYEQYF; J: TRBJ2-7; V: TRBV5-1; D: -; size: -; length: 14
DNA: TGCGCCAGCAGCTCACCTCAGGGAAAAGCCGGGGAGCTGTTTTTT; CDR3: CASSSPQGKAGELFF; J: TRBJ2-2; V: TRBV5-1; D: -; size: -; length: 15
DNA: TGTGCCAGCAGCTTAAGGCTGAACAATGAGCAGTTCTTC; CDR3: CASSLRLNNEQFF; J: TRBJ2-1; V: TRBV7-9; D: -; size: -; length: 13
DNA: TGCGCCAGCAGCCAAGTCGGAGGGTTGTCTGCCACTTATGGCTACACCTTC; CDR3: CASSQVGGLSATYGYTF; J: TRBJ1-2; V: TRBV4-1; D: -; size: -; length: 17
DNA: TGTGCCAGCAGCTCCTCGGGGAGCTGGCAGTACTTC; CDR3: CASSSSGSWQYF; J: TRBJ2-7; V: TRBV11-2; D: -; size: few; length: 12
DNA: TGTGCCAGCAGTGATTCGGATTTGAACACTGAAGCTTTCTTT; CDR3: CASSDSDLNTEAFF; J: TRBJ1-1; V: TRBV6-4; D: -; size: -; length: 14
DNA: TGCGCCAGCAGCCAAGACATCGGGGGGCCAGAGACCCAGTACTTC; CDR3: CASSQDIGGPETQYF; J: TRBJ2-5; V: TRBV4-1; D: -; size: -; length: 15
DNA: TGTGCCAGCAGCCTGACAGGGTTGAGAGATACGCAGTATTTT; CDR3: CASSLTGLRDTQYF; J: TRBJ2-3; V: TRBV7-6; D: TRBD1; size: -; length: 14
DNA: TGTGCCAGCAGTTTATCGCCGGGGGGCCACACTGAAGCTTTCTTT; CDR3: CASSLSPGGHTEAFF; J: TRBJ1-1; V: TRBV27; D: -; size: -; length: 15
DNA: TGTGCCTGGAGTGTACTGGTGGGCTCCTACAATGAGCAGTTCTTC; CDR3: CAWSVLVGSYNEQFF; J: TRBJ2-1; V: TRBV30; D: -; size: -; length: 15
DNA: TGTGCCAGCAGTCGACAGGGGGAAGGCTACACCTTC; CDR3: CASSRQGEGYTF; J: TRBJ1-2; V: TRBV25-1; D: TRBD1; size: -; length: 12
DNA: TGTGCCAGCAGCTTTCCGCCCCCGGACAGCTATGGCTACACCTTC; CDR3: CASSFPPPDSYGYTF; J: TRBJ1-2; V: TRBV13; D: -; size: -; length: 15
DNA: TGTGCCAGCAGCCGGGGACAGGTTTACGAGCAGTACTTC; CDR3: CASSRGQVYEQYF; J: TRBJ2-7; V: TRBV7-9; D: TRBD1; size: -; length: 13
DNA: TGCGCCAGCAGCGAGGCCTACCAGGGAGCTTTCTTT; CDR3: CASSEAYQGAFF; J: TRBJ1-1; V: TRBV5-1; D: -; size: once; length: 12
DNA: TGTGCCAGTAGTAAAAGTGGGACTAGCAGCTCAGATACGCAGTATTTT; CDR3: CASSKSGTSSSDTQYF; J: TRBJ2-3; V: TRBV19; D: TRBD2; size: -; length: 16